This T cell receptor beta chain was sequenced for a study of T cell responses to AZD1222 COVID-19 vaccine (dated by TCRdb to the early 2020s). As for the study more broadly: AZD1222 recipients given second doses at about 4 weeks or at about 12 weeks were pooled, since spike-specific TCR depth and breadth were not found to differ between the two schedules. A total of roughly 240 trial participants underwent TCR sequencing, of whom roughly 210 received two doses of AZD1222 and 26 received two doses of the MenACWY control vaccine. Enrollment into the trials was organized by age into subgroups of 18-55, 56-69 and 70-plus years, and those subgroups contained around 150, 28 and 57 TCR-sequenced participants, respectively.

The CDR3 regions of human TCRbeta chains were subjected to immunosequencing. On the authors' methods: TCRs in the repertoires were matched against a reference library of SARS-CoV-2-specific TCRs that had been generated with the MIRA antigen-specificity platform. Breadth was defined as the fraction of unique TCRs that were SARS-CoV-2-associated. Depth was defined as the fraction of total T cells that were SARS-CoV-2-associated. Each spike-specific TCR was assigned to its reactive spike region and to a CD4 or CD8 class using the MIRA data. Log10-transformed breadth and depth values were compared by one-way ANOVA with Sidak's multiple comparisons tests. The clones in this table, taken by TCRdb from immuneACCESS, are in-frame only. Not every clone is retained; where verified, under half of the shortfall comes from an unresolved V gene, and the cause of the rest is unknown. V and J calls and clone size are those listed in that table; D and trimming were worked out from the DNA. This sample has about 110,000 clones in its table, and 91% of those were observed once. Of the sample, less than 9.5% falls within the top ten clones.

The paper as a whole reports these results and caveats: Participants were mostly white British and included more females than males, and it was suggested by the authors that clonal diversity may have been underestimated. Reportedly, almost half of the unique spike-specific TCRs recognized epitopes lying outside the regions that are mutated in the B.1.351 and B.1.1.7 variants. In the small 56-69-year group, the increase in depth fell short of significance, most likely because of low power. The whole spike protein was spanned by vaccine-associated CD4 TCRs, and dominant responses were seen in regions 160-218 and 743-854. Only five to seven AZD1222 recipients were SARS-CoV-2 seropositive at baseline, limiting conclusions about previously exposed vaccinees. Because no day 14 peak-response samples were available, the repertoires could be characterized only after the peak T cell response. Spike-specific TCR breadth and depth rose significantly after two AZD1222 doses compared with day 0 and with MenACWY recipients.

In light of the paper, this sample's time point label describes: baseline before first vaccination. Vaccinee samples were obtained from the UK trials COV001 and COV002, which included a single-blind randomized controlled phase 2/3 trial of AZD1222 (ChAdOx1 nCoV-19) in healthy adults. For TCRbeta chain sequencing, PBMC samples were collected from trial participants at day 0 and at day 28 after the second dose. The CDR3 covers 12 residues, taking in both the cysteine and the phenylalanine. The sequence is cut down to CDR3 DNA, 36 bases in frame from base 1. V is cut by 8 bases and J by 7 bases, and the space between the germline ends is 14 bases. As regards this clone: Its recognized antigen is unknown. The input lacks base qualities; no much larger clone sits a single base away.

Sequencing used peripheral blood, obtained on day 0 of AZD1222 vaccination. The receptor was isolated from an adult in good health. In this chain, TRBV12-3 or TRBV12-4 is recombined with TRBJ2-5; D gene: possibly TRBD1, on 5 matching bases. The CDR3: CASSGGAVTQYF. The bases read TGTGCCAGCTCCGGTGGGGCGGTGACCCAGTACTTC.